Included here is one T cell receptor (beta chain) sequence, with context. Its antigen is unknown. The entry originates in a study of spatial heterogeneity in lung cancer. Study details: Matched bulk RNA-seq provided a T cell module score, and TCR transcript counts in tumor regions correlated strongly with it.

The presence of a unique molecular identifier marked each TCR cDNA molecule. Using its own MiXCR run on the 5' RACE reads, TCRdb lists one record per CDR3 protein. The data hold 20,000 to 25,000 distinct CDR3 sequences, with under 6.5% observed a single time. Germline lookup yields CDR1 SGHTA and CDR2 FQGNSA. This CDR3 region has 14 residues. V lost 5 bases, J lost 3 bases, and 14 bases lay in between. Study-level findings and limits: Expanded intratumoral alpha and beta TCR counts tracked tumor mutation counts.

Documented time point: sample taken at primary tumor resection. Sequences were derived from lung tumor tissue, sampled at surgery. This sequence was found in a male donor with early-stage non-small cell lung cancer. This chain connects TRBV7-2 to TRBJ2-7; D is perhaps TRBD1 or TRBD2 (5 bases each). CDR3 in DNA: TGTGCCAGCAGCCTCGGGACCGGAAACTACGAGCAGTACTTC. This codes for CASSLGTGNYEQYF.